A single sample is the source of the 3 T cell receptor beta chains below, sequenced in a study of shared clonotypes between healthy human individuals. Measured with immunoSEQ multiplex PCR; TCRdb has only the in-frame clones, and not every one. The sample has some 2 million clones, 85% to 95% seen once. Naive CD8 cells lacked CD45RO and underwent positive selection for CCR7, leaving out terminally differentiated effector memory CD45RA+ cells. The sample taken for sequencing was naive CD8+ T cells sorted from blood. The receptors here all came from a man younger than 30 in good health.

This chain's CDR3 is CASSLTGRNSNQPQHF. In DNA form, the CDR3 reads TGTGCCAGCAGCTTGACAGGACGGAATAGCAATCAGCCCCAGCATTTT. The rearrangement links TRBV7-8 to TRBJ1-5; possible D gene TRBD1, 6 bases. Germline CDR1 is SGHVS and CDR2 is FQNEAQ. This CDR3 has 16 amino acids. Between the trimmed V and J ends, which lost 3 bases and 0 bases, there was a span of 12 bases.

Remarks on this clone: The same CDR3 also results from other DNA sequences found in this sample. This chain joins TRBV10-2 and TRBJ2-7; tentative D call: TRBD2 (6 bases). With 2 bases removed from V and 1 base from J, the gap between germline ends came to 6 bases. The CDR3 is 13 amino acids. Looked up from germline, CDR1 is WSHSY and CDR2 is SAAADI. DNA for the CDR3: TGCGCCAGCAGTGAGGGAGGGTCCTACGAGCAGTACTTC. Protein product: CASSEGGSYEQYF.

The chain joins TRBV9 to TRBJ2-1; no reliable D call. Germline loops: CDR1 SGDLS, CDR2 YYNGEE. V shed 3 bases and J shed 8 bases, with 9 bases lying between them. The CDR3 consists of 12 residues. The CDR3 bases are TGTGCCAGCAGCGAAGGGCTGCATGAGCAGTTCTTC. Protein sequence: CASSEGLHEQFF.